Sequencing of this T cell receptor beta chain was carried out in a study of T cell responses to AZD1222 COVID-19 vaccine. General study results and limits: Spike-specific TCRs gained breadth and depth after people received two AZD1222 doses. Targeting of unmutated variant regions was reportedly seen in nearly half of spike-specific TCRs. A mostly white British donor set with more females was recruited, and clonal diversity was possibly underestimated.

About this clone itself: Its antigen remains unidentified.

Clones were read by immunoSEQ multiplex PCR, and TCRdb kept only the in-frame ones, dropping some. The table has 120,000 or so clones, 88% seen once; the top ten hold around 19%. Per the germline V gene, CDR1 is MRHNA and CDR2 is SNTAGT. Trimming took 3 bases from V and 5 from J, leaving 11 bases between them. This CDR3 region has 14 residues. The receptor was derived from an adult in good health. This chain connects TRBV6-4 to TRBJ2-1; D might be TRBD2 (6 bases). Sequenced here: peripheral blood, sampled on day 0 of MenACWY control vaccination. CDR3 amino acids: CASSESSVDNEQFF. DNA for the CDR3: TGTGCCAGCAGTGAGTCTAGCGTTGACAATGAGCAGTTCTTC.